Each of the 18 T cell receptor beta chains below was sequenced from the same sample in a study of blood T cell repertoires in COVID-19. Only in-frame clones appear in the TCRdb table, and some are missing; sequencing was by immunoSEQ multiplex PCR. The profile shows over 250,000 clones, about four fifths of them singletons. The sample taken for sequencing was peripheral blood. Receptors were obtained from a woman aged 45-59 years who had recovered from COVID-19.

V is TRBV10-3 and J is TRBJ2-5, with D possibly TRBD1 on 6 matching bases. CDR3 length: 14 amino acids. The V end was cut by 6 bases, the J end by 5 bases, with 16 bases between. CDR1 is ENHRY and CDR2 is SYGVKD in the germline V gene. CDR3 sequence (DNA): TGTGCCATCAGAGCGACAGGACCGGAGGAGACCCAGTACTTC. It specifies CAIRATGPEETQYF.

This chain uses TRBV7-3 with TRBJ2-1; 10 positions match TRBD2. With 3 bases clipped from V and 7 bases from J, the junction kept 9 bases outside the gene matches. From germline, CDR1 is SGHTA and CDR2 FQGTGA. The CDR3 has 16 residues. CDR3 DNA: TGTGCCAGCAGCTTTTTCGGGACTAGCGCCAGTAATGAGCAGTTCTTC. Translation gives CASSFFGTSASNEQFF.

The V call is TRBV28, the J call TRBJ2-4, with D perhaps matching TRBD2 (6 bases). CDR1 MDHEN and CDR2 SYDVKM come from the germline V gene. The CDR3 consists of 13 residues. With 10 bases removed from V and 7 bases from J, the gap between germline ends came to 17 bases. The CDR3 reads CAIQRAGGNIQYF. For the CDR3, the DNA is TGTGCCATCCAGCGGGCTGGAGGGAACATTCAGTACTTC.

The genes are TRBV7-8 and TRBJ1-4; D is ambiguous. Germline CDR1 is SGHVS and CDR2 is FQNEAQ. Deletions cut 5 bases from V and 0 bases from J, with 10 bases between. The CDR3 is made up of 15 amino acids. For the CDR3, the DNA is TGTGCCAGCAGCCTCACAGAAGCAACTAATGAAAAACTGTTTTTT. It is translated as CASSLTEATNEKLFF.

This rearrangement joins TRBV27 to TRBJ1-3; D remains ambiguous. The V end was cut by 2 bases, the J end by 4 bases, with 6 bases between. This CDR3 region has 13 residues. The germline CDR1 and CDR2 sequences are MNHEY and SMNVEV (reference sequence). CDR3 residues: CASSLRRGNTIYF. The CDR3 coding sequence is TGTGCCAGCAGTTTACGGCGGGGAAACACCATATATTTT.

V usage is TRBV30 and J usage is TRBJ1-2, with TRBD1 identical over 9 bases. CDR1 and CDR2 from the germline V gene are GTSNPN and SVGIG (reference sequence). Trimming cost V 3 bases and J 6 bases; bases outside gene matches: 5. The CDR3 extends over 13 amino acids. The CDR3 sequence is CAWSRQGGDGYTF. The CDR3 bases are TGTGCCTGGAGCCGACAGGGGGGGGATGGCTACACCTTC.

The CDR3, as DNA: TGTGCCAGCTCCCAATTGAGCGGGGGGAGCACTGAAGCTTTCTTT. It yields the protein CASSQLSGGSTEAFF. V gene TRBV18 combines with J gene TRBJ1-1; tentative D call: TRBD1 (5 bases). The CDR3 loop spans 15 amino acids. CDR1 KGHSH and CDR2 LQKENI come from the germline V gene. Deletions cut 6 bases from V and 4 bases from J, with 18 bases between.

V gene TRBV3-1 (or the pseudogene TRBV3-2) combines with J gene TRBJ1-1, with D possibly matching TRBD1 (5 bases). V lost 1 base and J 1 base, leaving 10 bases between the germline ends. CDR3 length equals 15 residues. CDR1 is LGHDT and CDR2 is YNNKEL in the germline V gene (reference sequence). Written as DNA, the CDR3 is TGTGCCAGCAGCCAAGGACAGATCGAGAACACTGAAGCTTTCTTT. Its protein product is CASSQGQIENTEAFF.

The J gene is TRBJ1-2, the V gene TRBV12-3 or TRBV12-4; no clear D gene. This CDR3 contains 13 residues. V was clipped by 4 bases and J by 5 bases, with 11 bases between them. For the CDR3, the DNA is TGTGCCAGCAGTTCAAGCGTCGATTATGGCTACACCTTC. Translating gives CASSSSVDYGYTF.

The chain employs TRBV5-1 and TRBJ2-6, with D possibly being TRBD1 (5 bases). The CDR3 spans 19 residues. Per the germline V gene, CDR1 is SGHRS and CDR2 is YFSETQ. V gave up 4 bases and J gave up 0 bases, with 20 bases separating them. CDR3: CASSGHTDDGGSGANVLTF. The CDR3 nucleotides are TGCGCCAGCAGCGGACATACGGACGACGGCGGCTCTGGGGCCAACGTCCTGACTTTC.

There are many counts of this clone. CDR3 sequence: CASSEAGGTDTQYF. As DNA, the CDR3 is TGTGCCAGCAGTGAGGCGGGGGGCACAGATACGCAGTATTTT. This rearrangement joins TRBV6-4 to TRBJ2-3; 7 positions agree with TRBD2. This CDR3 is built from 14 residues. From germline, CDR1 is MRHNA and CDR2 SNTAGT. After removal of 3 bases from V and 1 base from J, the junction contained 1 base not matched to a gene.

The count of this clone is one. The rearrangement uses TRBV11-2 and TRBJ1-4, with a tentative D call TRBD1 (5 bases). The CDR3 length is 16 residues. Per the germline V gene, CDR1 is SGHAT and CDR2 is FQNNGV. V was cut by 0 bases and J by 8 bases, with 16 bases left in between. CDR3 nucleotide sequence: TGTGCCAGCAGCTTAGATCTGGGCAGGGTGGGCGAAAAACTGTTTTTT. It specifies CASSLDLGRVGEKLFF.

The rearrangement uses TRBV11-2 and TRBJ2-1, with TRBD1 matching 9 bases. The germline gives CDR1 SGHAT, CDR2 FQNNGV. V gave up 6 bases and J gave up 5 bases; unmatched junction bases: 5. The CDR3 spans 14 residues. CDR3 sequence reads: CASRPGTGNNEQFF. CDR3 DNA sequence: TGTGCCAGCAGGCCCGGGACAGGGAACAATGAGCAGTTCTTC.

CDR3 in amino acids: CSVVGGATNEKLFF. The CDR3 region has the DNA TGCAGCGTTGTAGGGGGTGCAACTAATGAAAAACTGTTTTTT. The rearrangement joins TRBV29-1 to TRBJ1-4, with TRBD1 as a possible D gene (6 bases). The V gene's germline CDR1 is SQVTM and CDR2 ANQGSEA. The V end lost 4 bases, the J end lost 0 bases, and 9 bases lay between the germline ends. This CDR3 is built from 14 residues.

The CDR3 sequence: CASSITGPSSYNEQFF. The CDR3 DNA is TGTGCCAGCAGCATCACAGGGCCCAGCTCCTACAATGAGCAGTTCTTC. V usage is TRBV6-6 and J usage is TRBJ2-1; TRBD1 is a possible D gene (6 bases). There are 16 residues in the CDR3. Germline V gives CDR1 MNHNY, CDR2 SVGAGI (reference sequence). V was pared by 6 bases and J by 0 bases, with 15 bases between.

The gene calls are TRBV9 and TRBJ2-1; 12 bases are shared with TRBD2. Germline lookup yields CDR1 SGDLS and CDR2 YYNGEE. J gave up 8 bases and V 4 bases, and 10 bases lay outside the gene matches. The CDR3 spans 16 residues. The DNA of the CDR3 is TGTGCCAGCAGCCCGAGGACTAGCGGGGCTGGGGATGAGCAGTTCTTC. This gives the protein CASSPRTSGAGDEQFF.

The chain employs TRBV28 and TRBJ1-3; 8 bases line up with TRBD1. J gave up 3 bases and V 6 bases, and 7 bases lay outside the gene matches. CDR1 is MDHEN and CDR2 is SYDVKM in the germline V gene. The CDR3 loop spans 15 amino acids. The CDR3 is CASRSTGGVGNTIYF. CDR3 nucleotides: TGTGCCAGCAGGTCCACAGGGGGGGTTGGAAACACCATATATTTT.

The CDR3, as DNA: TGTGCCAGCAGTTACTCATCCGGGACAGGGTCCTACGAGCAGTACTTC. Encoded protein: CASSYSSGTGSYEQYF. V gene TRBV6-5 combines with J gene TRBJ2-7, with TRBD1 matching 9 bases. From germline, CDR1 is MNHEY and CDR2 SVGAGI. This CDR3 is 16 amino acids long. The V and J ends lost 0 bases and 1 base, in that order; junction bases with no gene match: 4.